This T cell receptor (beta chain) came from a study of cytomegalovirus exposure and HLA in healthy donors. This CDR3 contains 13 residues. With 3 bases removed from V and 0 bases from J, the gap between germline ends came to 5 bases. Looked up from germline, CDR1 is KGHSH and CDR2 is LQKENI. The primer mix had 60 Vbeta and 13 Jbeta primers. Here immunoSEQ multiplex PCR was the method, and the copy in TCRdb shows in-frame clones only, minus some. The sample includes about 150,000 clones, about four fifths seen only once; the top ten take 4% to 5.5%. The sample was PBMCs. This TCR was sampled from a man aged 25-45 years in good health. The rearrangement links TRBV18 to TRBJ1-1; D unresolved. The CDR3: CASSPEVNTEAFF. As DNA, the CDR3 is TGTGCCAGCTCACCTGAGGTGAACACTGAAGCTTTCTTT. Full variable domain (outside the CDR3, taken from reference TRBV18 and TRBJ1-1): NAGVMQNPRHLVRRRGQEARLRCSPMKGHSHVYWYRQLPEEGLKFMVYLQKENIIDESGMPKERFSAEFPKEGPSILRIQQVVRGDSAAYFCASSPEVNTEAFFGQGTRLTVV.